This TCR beta chain was recorded in a study of control samples from healthy donors and cancer patients (dated by TCRdb to about 2020). This clone was found once. No antigen is known for it. Qualities for individual bases were not recorded, and no much larger clone is one base off. The library was obtained by the immunoSEQ multiplex PCR assay. TCRdb obtained this table from immuneACCESS and retained in-frame rearrangements with V and J assigned. These tables miss some clones; where compared with another copy, unresolved V genes account for less than half of the shortfall, and the remainder is unexplained. The sample profile shows around 150,000 clones; 96% of them were found once. Approximately 0.93% of the sample goes to the ten largest clones. The CDR3, from cysteine to phenylalanine, totals 14 residues. CDR3 DNA only is kept here, 42 bases in frame from base 1. For CDR1 and CDR2, the germline V gene lists SGDLS and YYNGEE. Trimming accounts for 0 bases at V and 7 bases at J, while the number of junction bases matched to no gene is 5.

The chain couples TRBV9 to TRBJ1-2; 8 nucleotides in the junction match TRBD1. The sequenced sample consisted of blood. The receptor comes from a woman between 25 and 40 years old in good health. The DNA sequence is given as TGTGCCAGCAGCGTAGCGTCAGGGGGCGGTGGCTACACCTTC. Protein translation: CASSVASGGGGYTF.